This T cell receptor beta chain was recovered during a study of T-cell reconstitution after alpha-beta-depleted transplantation in children. Study-wide points: T-cell counts and diversity were attributed mostly to newly produced T cells one year after transplant. The origin of alpha-beta T cells about two months after transplant was reportedly several hundred expanded graft clones.

As it was prepared, the TCRbeta library received unique molecular identifiers. In TCRdb, the PCR reads were re-called with MiXCR into one record per CDR3 protein. The sample includes just under 250,000 distinct CDR3 sequences, about 23% of them seen just once. This clonotype has just a few counts. Antigen unknown. This CDR3 contains 16 residues. CDR1 is LNHNV, CDR2 YYDKDF, per germline (reference sequence). Trimming cost V 0 bases and J 3 bases, with 11 bases left between them. The sample in question was PBMCs, obtained before TCRalphabeta/CD19-depleted stem cell transplant. The genes are TRBV15 and TRBJ2-2; the D gene is possibly TRBD2 (7 bases). This sequence was found in a girl aged 2 to 9 with Fanconi anemia, due to receive a stem cell transplant. The CDR3 sequence is CATSRDRGAHTGELFF. As DNA, the CDR3 is TGTGCCACCAGCAGAGATCGGGGGGCTCACACCGGGGAGCTGTTTTTT.